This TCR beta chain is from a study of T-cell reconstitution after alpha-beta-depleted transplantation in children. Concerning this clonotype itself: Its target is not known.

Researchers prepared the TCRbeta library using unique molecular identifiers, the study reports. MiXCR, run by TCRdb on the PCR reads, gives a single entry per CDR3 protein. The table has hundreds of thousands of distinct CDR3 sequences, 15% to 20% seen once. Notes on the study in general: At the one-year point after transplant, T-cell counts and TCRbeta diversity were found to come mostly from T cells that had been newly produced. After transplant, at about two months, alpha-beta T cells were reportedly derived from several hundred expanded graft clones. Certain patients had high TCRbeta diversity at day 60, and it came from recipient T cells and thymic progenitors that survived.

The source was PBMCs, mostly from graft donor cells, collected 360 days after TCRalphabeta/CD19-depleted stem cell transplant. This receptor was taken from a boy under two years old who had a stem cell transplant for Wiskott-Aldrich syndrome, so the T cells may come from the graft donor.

CDR3 loop: CASSSASSGNTEAFF. CDR3 DNA sequence: TGTGCCAGCAGCTCGGCGTCTTCGGGGAACACTGAAGCTTTCTTT. The chain links TRBV5-4 to TRBJ1-1; D ambiguous. The CDR3 is made up of 15 amino acids. V was pared by 3 bases and J by 1 base, with 13 bases between. Germline V gene sequence: CDR1 SGHNT, CDR2 YYREEE (reference sequence).